Below, one T cell receptor (beta chain) is given with its context. Antigen specificity is unknown. This entry belongs to a study of cytomegalovirus exposure and HLA in healthy donors. An approximately 120-subject validation cohort, separate from the approximately 720-subject first cohort, supplied the donors. Study outcomes and limitations: The study labeled 164 TCR beta chains cytomegalovirus-associated.

CDR1 SGHKS and CDR2 YYEKEE come from the germline V gene (reference sequence). The CDR3 covers 13 residues. The germline V and J ends were trimmed by 5 bases and 6 bases, with 14 bases remaining between them. Assay used: immunoSEQ multiplex PCR; TCRdb lists only in-frame clones, some missing. The data show 150,000 to 200,000 clones, 86% seen once. This sequence originates from a woman younger than 35 in good health and CMV-seronegative. The sample comprised PBMCs. This rearrangement joins TRBV5-5 to TRBJ1-2; D may be TRBD1 (6 bases). CDR3 sequence reads: CASSSTGRDGYTF. DNA of the CDR3: TGTGCCAGCAGTAGCACAGGGAGGGATGGCTACACCTTC.